Sequencing of this T cell receptor beta chain was carried out in a study of blood T cells in healthy people across ages. A J-beta primer mix and a sample-barcoded 5' primer were used in a second PCR of roughly 6 to 11 cycles. MiXCR, applied by TCRdb to the 5' RACE reads, yields one record per CDR3 protein. The sample holds more than 1 million distinct CDR3 sequences; less than 50% are singletons and the top ten take under 20%. This CDR3 contains 14 residues. Germline V gene sequence: CDR1 SQVTM, CDR2 ANQGSEA. Trimming pared 5 bases from V and 0 bases from J, leaving 8 bases between. Sample: blood. The receptor was isolated from a woman aged 55-70 years in good health. The rearrangement joins TRBV29-1 to TRBJ1-6; D remains ambiguous. The DNA for the CDR3 is TGCAGCGTTAAGGGAAGCTCCTATAATTCACCCCTCCACTTT. Translated: CSVKGSSYNSPLHF.